Below are 5 T cell receptor beta chains sequenced from a single sample in a study of OX40 agonist ivuxolimab in advanced cancers. The method was immunoSEQ multiplex PCR; TCRdb's version includes in-frame clones alone and lacks a portion of them. This sample has 36,000 or so clones, with around 73% found just once. The specimen was CD4+ or CD8+ T cells sorted from blood, collected in a trial of the OX40 agonist ivuxolimab. Source of these receptors: an adult with an advanced solid tumor such as melanoma, head and neck, liver or kidney cancer.

The chain employs TRBV7-6 and TRBJ2-1; possible D gene TRBD1, 5 bases. V lost 0 bases, J lost 4 bases, and 7 bases lay in between. The CDR3 has 14 residues. The germline V gene has CDR1 SGHVS and CDR2 FNYEAQ. Here the CDR3 DNA reads TGTGCCAGCAGCTTAGCGGCAGGGTACAATGAGCAGTTCTTC. It codes for CASSLAAGYNEQFF.

For the CDR3, the DNA is TGTGCCAGCAGCTTAATACAGCCCTCAACAGTGACGGAAAAACTGTTTTTT. This encodes CASSLIQPSTVTEKLFF. The chain has TRBV28 and TRBJ1-4; D unclear. Trimming stripped 6 bases from V and 8 bases from J, with 25 bases between. Per the germline V gene, CDR1 is MDHEN and CDR2 is SYDVKM. The length of the CDR3 is 17 residues. Based on the CDR3 plus reference TRBV28 and TRBJ1-4, the full variable domain is DVKVTQSSRYLVKRTGEKVFLECVQDMDHENMFWYRQDPGLGLRLIYFSYDVKMKEKGDIPEGYSVSREKKERFSLILESASTNQTSMYLCASSLIQPSTVTEKLFFGSGTQLSVL.

J is TRBJ2-7 and V is TRBV5-6; perhaps TRBD1 as D (6 bases). Trimming took off 2 bases at V and 3 bases at J, with 12 bases between the two ends. The CDR3 runs to 14 residues. Germline V gene sequence: CDR1 SGHDT, CDR2 YYEEEE. The DNA for the CDR3 is TGTGCCAGCAGCTTTGGGACGGGACACTACGAGCAGTACTTC. Its protein product is CASSFGTGHYEQYF. The full variable domain, completed using reference TRBV5-6 and TRBJ2-7, is DAGVTQSPTHLIKTRGQQVTLRCSPKSGHDTVSWYQQALGQGPQFIFQYYEEEERQRGNFPDRFSGHQFPNYSSELNVNALLLGDSALYLCASSFGTGHYEQYFGPGTRLTVT.

This chain links TRBV27 with TRBJ1-1; D perhaps matches TRBD1 (6 bases). The germline V and J ends were trimmed by 5 bases and 8 bases, with 15 bases remaining between them. Germline CDR1 MNHEY, CDR2 SMNVEV (reference sequence). This CDR3 is built from 13 residues. CDR3 nucleotide sequence: TGTGCCAGCAGTCTCGGGGGGCAGTCAGAAGCTTTCTTT. Residues: CASSLGGQSEAFF.

This clone was seen more than once but under ten times. This chain uses TRBV5-8 with TRBJ2-7; TRBD2 might be the D (5 bases). This CDR3 has 13 residues. V was clipped by 6 bases and J by 2 bases, with 12 bases between them. The germline CDR1 and CDR2 sequences are SGHTS and YDEGEE. DNA for the CDR3: TGTGCCAGCACCTCCGGGGTTCCCTACGAGCAGTACTTC. Its translation: CASTSGVPYEQYF.